The present entry profiles one T cell receptor beta chain with its context. Its specificity is not known. The sample belongs to a study of beta chain features in type 1 diabetes. Study at large: Age, gender, cell numbers and subset yield matched between patients and controls.

The CDR3 totals 15 residues. The germline V gene encodes CDR1 MNHEY and CDR2 SVGAGI. With 5 bases removed from V and 3 bases from J, the gap between germline ends came to 15 bases. Sequenced material consisted of expressed TCRB transcripts (all of the isolated RNA was reverse transcribed). For naive, central memory and regulatory T cell samples, reads averaged roughly 3.7 million. Clones were read by immunoSEQ multiplex PCR, and TCRdb kept only the in-frame ones, dropping some. The sample has about 660,000 clones, more than 12% seen once. Findings and limits, study-wide: Among all four CD4+ subsets, Type 1 diabetes patients had TCRB CDR3s that were moderately but significantly shorter. Any HLA effect on TCRB rearrangement was left unresolved by small sub-analyses. Patients' naive, central memory and regulatory TCRB repertoires appeared more alike than those of healthy donors.

This TCR derives from a man younger than 35 with type 1 diabetes. The chain carries TRBV6-5 and TRBJ2-3; the D gene is possibly TRBD1 (6 bases). The sample was naive CD4+ T cells from blood. The CDR3 bases are TGTGCCAGCAGTGCGGGCCCAGGGGAAACAGATACGCAGTATTTT. This codes for CASSAGPGETDTQYF.